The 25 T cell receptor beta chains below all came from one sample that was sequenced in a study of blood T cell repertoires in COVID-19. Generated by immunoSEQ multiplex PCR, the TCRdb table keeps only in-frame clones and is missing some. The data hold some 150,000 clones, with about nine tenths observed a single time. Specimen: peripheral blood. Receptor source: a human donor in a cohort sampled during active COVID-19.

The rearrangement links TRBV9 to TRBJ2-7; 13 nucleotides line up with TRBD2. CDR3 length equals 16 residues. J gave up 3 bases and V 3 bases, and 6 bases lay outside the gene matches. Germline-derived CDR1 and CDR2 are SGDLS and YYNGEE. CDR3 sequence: CASSAGGTSGVYEQYF. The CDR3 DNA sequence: TGTGCCAGCAGCGCCGGTGGGACTAGCGGGGTCTACGAGCAGTACTTC.

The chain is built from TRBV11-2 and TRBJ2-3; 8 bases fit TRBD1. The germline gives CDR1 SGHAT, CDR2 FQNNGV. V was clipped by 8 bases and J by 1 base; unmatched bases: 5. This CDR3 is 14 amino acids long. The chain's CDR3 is CASEPGQGTDTQYF. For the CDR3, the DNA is TGTGCCAGCGAACCGGGACAGGGCACAGATACGCAGTATTTT.

The CDR3 region has the DNA TGTGCCAGCAGCTCACCAGCGGGGGGGCATTACAATGAGCAGTTCTTC. This encodes CASSSPAGGHYNEQFF. The V gene is TRBV7-2, the J gene TRBJ2-1, with 10 bases aligning to TRBD2. Germline V gene data show CDR1 as SGHTA and CDR2 as FQGNSA. Trimming removed 4 bases from V and 4 bases from J; junction bases left unmatched: 7. CDR3 length: 16 amino acids.

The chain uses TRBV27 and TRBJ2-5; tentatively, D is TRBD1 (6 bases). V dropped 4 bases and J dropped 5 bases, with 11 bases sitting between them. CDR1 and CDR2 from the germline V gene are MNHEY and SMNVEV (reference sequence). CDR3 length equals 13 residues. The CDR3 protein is CASSSQGVETQYF. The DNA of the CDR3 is TGTGCCAGCAGTTCACAGGGAGTGGAGACCCAGTACTTC.

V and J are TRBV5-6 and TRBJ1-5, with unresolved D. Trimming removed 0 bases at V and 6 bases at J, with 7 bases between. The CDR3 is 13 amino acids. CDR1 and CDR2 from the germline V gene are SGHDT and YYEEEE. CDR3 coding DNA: TGTGCCAGCAGCTTGGGATACGGTCAGCCCCAGCATTTT. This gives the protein CASSLGYGQPQHF.

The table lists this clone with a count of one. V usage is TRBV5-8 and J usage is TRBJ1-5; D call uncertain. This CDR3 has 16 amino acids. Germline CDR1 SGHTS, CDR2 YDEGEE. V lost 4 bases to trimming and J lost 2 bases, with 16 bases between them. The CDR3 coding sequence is TGTGCCAGCAGCCCCTTTGGGAGCCGACGCAATCAGCCCCAGCATTTT. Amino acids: CASSPFGSRRNQPQHF.

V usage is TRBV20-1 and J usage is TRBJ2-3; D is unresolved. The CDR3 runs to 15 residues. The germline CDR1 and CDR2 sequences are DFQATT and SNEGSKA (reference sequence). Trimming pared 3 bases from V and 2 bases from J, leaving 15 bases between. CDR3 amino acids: CSASLARSATDTQYF. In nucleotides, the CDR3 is TGCAGTGCTAGTCTTGCTCGGTCCGCCACAGATACGCAGTATTTT.

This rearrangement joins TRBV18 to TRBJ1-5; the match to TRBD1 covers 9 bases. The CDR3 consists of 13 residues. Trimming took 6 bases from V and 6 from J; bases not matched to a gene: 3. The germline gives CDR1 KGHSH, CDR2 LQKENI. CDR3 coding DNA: TGTGCCAGCTCGGACAGGGGCGTTCAGCCCCAGCATTTT. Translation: CASSDRGVQPQHF. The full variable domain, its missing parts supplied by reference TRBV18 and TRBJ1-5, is NAGVMQNPRHLVRRRGQEARLRCSPMKGHSHVYWYRQLPEEGLKFMVYLQKENIIDESGMPKERFSAEFPKEGPSILRIQQVVRGDSAAYFCASSDRGVQPQHFGDGTRLSIL.

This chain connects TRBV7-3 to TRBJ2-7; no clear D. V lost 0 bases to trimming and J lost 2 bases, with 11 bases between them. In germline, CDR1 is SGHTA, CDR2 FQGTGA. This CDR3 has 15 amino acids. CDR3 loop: CASSLTYVNAYEQYF. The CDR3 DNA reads TGTGCCAGCAGCTTAACCTACGTCAACGCCTACGAGCAGTACTTC.

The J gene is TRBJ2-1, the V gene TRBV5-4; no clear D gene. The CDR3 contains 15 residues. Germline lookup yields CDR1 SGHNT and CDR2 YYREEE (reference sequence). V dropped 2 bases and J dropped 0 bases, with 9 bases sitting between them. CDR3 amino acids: CASSFSSFSYNEQFF. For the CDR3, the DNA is TGTGCCAGCAGCTTCTCGTCCTTCTCCTACAATGAGCAGTTCTTC.

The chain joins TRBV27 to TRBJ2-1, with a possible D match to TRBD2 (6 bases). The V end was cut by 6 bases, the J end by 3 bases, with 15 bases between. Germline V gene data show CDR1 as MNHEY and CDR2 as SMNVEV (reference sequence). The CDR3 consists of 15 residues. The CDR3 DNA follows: TGTGCCAGCAGCTTGACCGGGACTCGCTACAATGAGCAGTTCTTC. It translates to CASSLTGTRYNEQFF.

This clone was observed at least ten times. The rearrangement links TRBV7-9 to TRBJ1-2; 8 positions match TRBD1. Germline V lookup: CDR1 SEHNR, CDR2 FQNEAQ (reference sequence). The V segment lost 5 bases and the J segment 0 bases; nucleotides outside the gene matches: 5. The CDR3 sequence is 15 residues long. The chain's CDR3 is CASSPQDRANYGYTF. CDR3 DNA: TGTGCCAGCAGCCCCCAGGACAGGGCTAACTATGGCTACACCTTC.

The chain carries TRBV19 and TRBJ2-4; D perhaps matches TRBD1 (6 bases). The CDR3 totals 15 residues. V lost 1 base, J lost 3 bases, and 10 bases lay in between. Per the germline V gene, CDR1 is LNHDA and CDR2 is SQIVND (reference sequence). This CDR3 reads CASSIADRYKNIQYF. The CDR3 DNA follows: TGTGCCAGTAGTATAGCCGACAGGTACAAAAACATTCAGTACTTC.

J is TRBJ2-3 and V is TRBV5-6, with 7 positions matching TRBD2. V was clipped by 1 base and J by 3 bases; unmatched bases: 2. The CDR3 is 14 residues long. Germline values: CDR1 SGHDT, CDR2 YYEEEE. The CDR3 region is CASSLPGLTDTQYF. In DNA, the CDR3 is TGTGCCAGCAGCTTGCCGGGACTAACAGATACGCAGTATTTT.

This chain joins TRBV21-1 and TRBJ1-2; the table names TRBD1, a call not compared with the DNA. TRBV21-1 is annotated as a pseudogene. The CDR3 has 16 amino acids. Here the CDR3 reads CASSGSHRDRAYGYTF. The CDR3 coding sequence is TGTGCCAGCAGCGGATCGCACCGGGACAGGGCGTATGGCTACACCTTC.

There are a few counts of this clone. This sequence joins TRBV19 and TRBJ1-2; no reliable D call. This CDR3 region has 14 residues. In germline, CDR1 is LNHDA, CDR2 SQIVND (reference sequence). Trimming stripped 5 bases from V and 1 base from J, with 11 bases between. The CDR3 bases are TGTGCCAGTAGTGAGGGTTGGGTTAACTATGGCTACACCTTC. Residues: CASSEGWVNYGYTF. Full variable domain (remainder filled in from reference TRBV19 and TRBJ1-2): DGGITQSPKYLFRKEGQNVTLSCEQNLNHDAMYWYRQDPGQGLRLIYYSQIVNDFQKGDIAEGYSVSREKKESFPLTVTSAQKNPTAFYLCASSEGWVNYGYTFGSGTRLTVV.

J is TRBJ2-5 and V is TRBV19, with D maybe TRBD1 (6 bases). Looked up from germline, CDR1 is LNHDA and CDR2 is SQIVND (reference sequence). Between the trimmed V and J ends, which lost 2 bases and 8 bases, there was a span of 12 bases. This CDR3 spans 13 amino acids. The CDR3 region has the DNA TGTGCCAGTAGTATAAACAGGGCAGAAACCCAGTACTTC. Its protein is CASSINRAETQYF.

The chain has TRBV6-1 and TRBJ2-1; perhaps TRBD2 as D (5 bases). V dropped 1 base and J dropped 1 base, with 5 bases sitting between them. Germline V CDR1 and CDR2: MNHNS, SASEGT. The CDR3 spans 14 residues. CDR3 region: CASSEGTSYNEQFF. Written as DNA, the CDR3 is TGTGCCAGCAGTGAAGGGACTTCCTACAATGAGCAGTTCTTC.

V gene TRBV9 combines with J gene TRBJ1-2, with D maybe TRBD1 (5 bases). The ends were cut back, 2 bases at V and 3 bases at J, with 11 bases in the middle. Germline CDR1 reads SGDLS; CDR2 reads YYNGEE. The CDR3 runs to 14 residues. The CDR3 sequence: CASSVPDSDYGYTF. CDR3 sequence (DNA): TGTGCCAGCAGCGTCCCCGACAGCGACTATGGCTACACCTTC.

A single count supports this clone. The CDR3 DNA reads as TGTGCCAGCAGCTTCGGCGGGGGGCAAGAGACCCAGTACTTC. Amino acids: CASSFGGGQETQYF. J is TRBJ2-5 and V is TRBV7-3, with TRBD2 identical over 8 bases. This CDR3 has 14 residues. Germline assignment: CDR1 SGHTA and CDR2 FQGTGA. V dropped 3 bases and J dropped 2; count of bases not matched to a gene: 2.

CDR3 coding DNA: TGTGCCAGCAGCGGACAGGGGTGGGGCGGGGAGCTGTTTTTT. This encodes CASSGQGWGGELFF. The V gene is TRBV9, the J gene TRBJ2-2; 8 nucleotides match TRBD1. Germline lookup yields CDR1 SGDLS and CDR2 YYNGEE. The length of the CDR3 is 14 residues. The junction had 5 bases not matched to a gene; V was cut back by 3 bases and J by 7 bases.

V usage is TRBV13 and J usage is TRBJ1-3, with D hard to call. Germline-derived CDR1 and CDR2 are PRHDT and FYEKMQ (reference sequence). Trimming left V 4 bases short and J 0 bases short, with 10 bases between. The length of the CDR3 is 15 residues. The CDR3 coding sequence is TGTGCCAGCAGCTCCTTACGGGACTCTGGAAACACCATATATTTT. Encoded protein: CASSSLRDSGNTIYF.

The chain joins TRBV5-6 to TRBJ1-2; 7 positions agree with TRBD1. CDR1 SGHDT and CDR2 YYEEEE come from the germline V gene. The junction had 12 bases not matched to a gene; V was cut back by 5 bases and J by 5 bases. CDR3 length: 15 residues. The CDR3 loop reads CASRPIGQVLYGYTF. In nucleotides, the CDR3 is TGTGCCAGCAGACCAATCGGACAGGTCCTTTATGGCTACACCTTC.

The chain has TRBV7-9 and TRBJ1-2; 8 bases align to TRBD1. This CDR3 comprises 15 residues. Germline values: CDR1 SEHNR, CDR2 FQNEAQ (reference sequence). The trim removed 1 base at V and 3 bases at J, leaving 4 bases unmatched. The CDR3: CASSLGTGFYYGYTF. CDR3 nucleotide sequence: TGTGCCAGCAGCTTAGGGACAGGGTTCTACTATGGCTACACCTTC.

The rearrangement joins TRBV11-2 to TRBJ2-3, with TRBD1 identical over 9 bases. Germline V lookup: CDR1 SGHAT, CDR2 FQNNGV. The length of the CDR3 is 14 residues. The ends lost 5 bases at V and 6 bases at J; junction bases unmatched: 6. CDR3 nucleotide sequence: TGTGCCAGCAGCCCGGGGACAGGGTGGGATACGCAGTATTTT. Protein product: CASSPGTGWDTQYF.